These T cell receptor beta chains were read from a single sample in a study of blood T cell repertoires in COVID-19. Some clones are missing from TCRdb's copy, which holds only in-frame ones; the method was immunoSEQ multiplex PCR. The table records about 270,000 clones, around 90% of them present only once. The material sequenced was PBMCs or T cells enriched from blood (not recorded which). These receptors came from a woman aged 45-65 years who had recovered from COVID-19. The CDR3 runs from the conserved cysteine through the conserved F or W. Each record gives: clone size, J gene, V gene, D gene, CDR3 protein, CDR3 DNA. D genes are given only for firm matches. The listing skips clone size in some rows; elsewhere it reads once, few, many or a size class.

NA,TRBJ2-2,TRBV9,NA,CASSETQGRVTGELFF,TGTGCCAGCAGCGAGACACAGGGTCGGGTCACCGGGGAGCTGTTTTTT
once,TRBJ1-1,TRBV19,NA,CASSIEGGSGTEAFF,TGTGCCAGTAGTATAGAAGGAGGGTCAGGAACTGAAGCTTTCTTT
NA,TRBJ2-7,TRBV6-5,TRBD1,CASRREGGSVDEQYF,TGTGCCAGCAGGAGGGAAGGGGGCTCGGTGGACGAGCAGTACTTC
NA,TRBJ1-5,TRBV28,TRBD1,CASSFTGTGSQPQHF,TGTGCCAGCAGTTTCACCGGGACAGGATCTCAGCCCCAGCATTTT
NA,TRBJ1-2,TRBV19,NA,CASSITSGKDGYTF,TGTGCCAGTAGTATAACCTCAGGGAAAGATGGCTACACCTTC
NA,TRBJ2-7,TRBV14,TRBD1,CASSQAGQETYEQYF,TGTGCCAGCAGCCAAGCGGGACAGGAGACCTACGAGCAGTACTTC
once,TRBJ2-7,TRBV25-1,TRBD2,CASSEGFSGSPYEQYF,TGTGCCAGCAGTGAAGGTTTTAGCGGGAGTCCCTACGAGCAGTACTTC
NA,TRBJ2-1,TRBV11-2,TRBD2,CASRFLAGGYNEQFF,TGTGCCAGCAGGTTTCTAGCGGGGGGATACAATGAGCAGTTCTTC
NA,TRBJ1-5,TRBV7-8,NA,CASSAESNQPQHF,TGTGCCAGCAGCGCCGAGAGTAATCAGCCCCAGCATTTT
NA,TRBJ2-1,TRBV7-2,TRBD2,CASSLAAGGRHNEQFF,TGTGCCAGCAGCTTAGCGGCGGGAGGGCGGCACAATGAGCAGTTCTTC
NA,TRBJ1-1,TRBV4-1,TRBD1,CASSRDRGRGDTEAFF,TGCGCCAGCAGCCGGGACAGGGGGCGAGGGGACACTGAAGCTTTCTTT
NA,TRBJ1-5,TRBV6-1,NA,CASSELRSNQPQHF,TGTGCCAGCAGTGAGCTGAGGAGCAATCAGCCCCAGCATTTT
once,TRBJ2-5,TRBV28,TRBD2,CASSKLAVQETQYF,TGTGCCAGCAGTAAACTAGCGGTCCAAGAGACCCAGTACTTC
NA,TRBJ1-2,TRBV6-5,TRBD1,CASSYTPDRGRRGYTF,TGTGCCAGCAGTTACACCCCGGACAGGGGGCGTCGGGGCTACACCTTC
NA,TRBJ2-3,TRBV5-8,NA,CASSLYTSTDTQYF,TGTGCCAGCAGCTTGTATACTAGCACAGATACGCAGTATTTT
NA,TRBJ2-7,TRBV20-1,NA,CSASGRNRDYEQYF,TGCAGTGCTAGTGGTCGGAACAGGGATTACGAGCAGTACTTC
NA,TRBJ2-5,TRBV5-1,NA,CASSRAVVGEETQYF,TGCGCCAGCAGTCGGGCGGTCGTGGGAGAAGAGACCCAGTACTTC
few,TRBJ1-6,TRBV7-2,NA,CASSRTGDGNSPLHF,TGTGCCAGCAGCCGTACGGGTGACGGGAATTCACCCCTCCACTTT
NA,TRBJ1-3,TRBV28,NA,CAGRAQGGNTIYF,TGTGCCGGTAGGGCACAGGGAGGAAACACCATATATTTT
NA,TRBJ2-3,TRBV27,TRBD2,CASSLGLAGNTDTQYF,TGTGCCAGCAGTCTGGGACTAGCCGGGAACACAGATACGCAGTATTTT
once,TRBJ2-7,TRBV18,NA,CASLGLLSSYEQYF,TGTGCCAGCTTGGGGCTATTAAGCTCCTACGAGCAGTACTTC
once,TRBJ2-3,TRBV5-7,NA,CASSWTGTDTQYF,TGTGCCAGCAGCTGGACAGGCACAGATACGCAGTATTTT